This passage covers 25 T cell receptor beta chains from one sample sequenced in a study of T cell repertoires in cytomegalovirus infection. These receptors' targets are unknown. TCRdb re-derived calls from the reads in MiXCR, one entry per CDR3 protein. The data contain about a million distinct CDR3 sequences, approximately 32% of them singletons. This sample comprised cultured CD8+ T cells from PBMCs, obtained from culture after CMV antigen stimulation. These receptors came from a human donor in good health (CMV status not recorded). Some clones in this sample may be carry-over from other donors' samples.

V usage is TRBV9 and J usage is TRBJ2-2; tentative D call: TRBD2 (5 bases). Germline CDR1 SGDLS, CDR2 YYNGEE. Trimming took off 4 bases at V and 4 bases at J, with 17 bases between the two ends. CDR3 length equals 16 residues. The CDR3 region has the DNA TGTGCCAGCAGCTCGAACAGACCTCGGGGCACCGGGGAGCTGTTTTTT. It yields the protein CASSSNRPRGTGELFF.

This clonotype was seen only a few times. V gene TRBV7-9 combines with J gene TRBJ2-1, with 10 bases aligning to TRBD1. Per the germline V gene, CDR1 is SEHNR and CDR2 is FQNEAQ (reference sequence). This CDR3 contains 15 residues. J was trimmed by 5 bases and V by 6 bases; bases with no gene match: 7. The CDR3 sequence is CASRDRDRGNNEQFF. The CDR3, as DNA: TGTGCCAGCAGAGACCGGGACAGGGGAAACAATGAGCAGTTCTTC. The whole variable domain, remainder taken from reference TRBV7-9 and TRBJ2-1, is DTGVSQNPRHKITKRGQNVTFRCDPISEHNRLYWYRQTLGQGPEFLTYFQNEAQLEKSRLLSDRFSAERPKGSFSTLEIQRTEQGDSAMYLCASRDRDRGNNEQFFGPGTRLTVL.

The chain links TRBV27 to TRBJ2-1; D not certain. From germline, CDR1 is MNHEY and CDR2 SMNVEV (reference sequence). Between the trimmed V and J ends, which lost 5 bases and 6 bases, there was a span of 11 bases. This CDR3 has 13 residues. CDR3 coding DNA: TGTGCCAGCAGTAAAAGCTCTCGCAATGAGCAGTTCTTC. Translated, it gives CASSKSSRNEQFF.

This clonotype was seen a handful of times. The chain is built from TRBV7-9 and TRBJ2-1, with 11 bases matching TRBD1. V shed 4 bases and J 8 bases; nucleotides not matched to a gene: 7. The CDR3 sequence is 15 residues long. Looked up from germline, CDR1 is SEHNR and CDR2 is FQNEAQ (reference sequence). CDR3 loop: CASSSPGQGGDEQFF. For the CDR3, the DNA is TGTGCCAGCAGCTCGCCGGGACAGGGGGGCGATGAGCAGTTCTTC.

Note on this clonotype: At one boundary the junction diverges from the germline segment, which might be a read error. The chain carries TRBV29-1 and TRBJ2-3, with D tentatively TRBD1 (5 bases). Germline V lookup: CDR1 SQVTM, CDR2 ANQGSEA. This CDR3 contains 12 residues. The CDR3 spells CSVGPDMVRKHF. For the CDR3, the DNA is TGCAGCGTTGGGCCGGACATGGTACGCAAACATTTT.

As for this clonotype: An end of the junction differs from the germline gene, which may be a read error. The V gene is TRBV7-6, the J gene TRBJ1-1, with D maybe TRBD1 (5 bases). CDR3 length: 14 residues. Germline-derived CDR1 and CDR2 are SGHVS and FNYEAQ. The CDR3 DNA is TGTGTCAGCAGCTTAGCTGGGGGGAACACTGAAGCTTTCTTT. Its translation is CVSSLAGGNTEAFF.

V gene TRBV12-3 or TRBV12-4 combines with J gene TRBJ1-1; no firm D call. V gave up 5 bases and J gave up 0 bases, with 7 bases separating them. The CDR3 loop spans 13 amino acids. CDR3: CASSPQMNTEAFF. As DNA, the CDR3 is TGTGCCAGCAGTCCTCAGATGAACACTGAAGCTTTCTTT.

The chain's CDR3 is CASSEAEFLYDNSPLHF. The CDR3 DNA reads TGTGCCAGCAGTGAAGCGGAATTTTTGTACGATAATTCACCCCTCCACTTT. The genes are TRBV2 and TRBJ1-6; D call uncertain. CDR3 length equals 17 residues. V lost 0 bases to trimming and J lost 5 bases, with 14 bases between them. The germline V gene encodes CDR1 SNHLY and CDR2 FYNNEI.

V usage is TRBV28 and J usage is TRBJ2-7, with D possibly matching TRBD1 (5 bases). The CDR3 is 14 residues long. The germline V gene encodes CDR1 MDHEN and CDR2 SYDVKM. V lost 7 bases to trimming and J lost 1 base, with 14 bases between them. CDR3 DNA: TGTGCCAGCAACCTTGCGGCAGGGTCCTACGAGCAGTACTTC. It yields the protein CASNLAAGSYEQYF.

J is TRBJ1-5 and V is TRBV7-9; D unclear. The CDR3 is 12 amino acids. Trimming removed 5 bases from V and 7 bases from J, with 9 bases in between. Per the germline V gene, CDR1 is SEHNR and CDR2 is FQNEAQ (reference sequence). CDR3 in amino acids: CASSPGEQPQHF. For the CDR3, the DNA is TGTGCCAGCAGCCCCGGGGAGCAGCCCCAGCATTTT.

This chain joins TRBV7-2 and TRBJ2-2; no reliable D call. This CDR3 is built from 14 residues. Trimming took 3 bases from V and 7 from J, leaving 12 bases between them. From germline, CDR1 is SGHTA and CDR2 FQGNSA. In DNA, the CDR3 is TGTGCCAGCAGCTTCCCGGCAGAAGACGGGGAGCTGTTTTTT. The encoded protein is CASSFPAEDGELFF.

This clonotype has only a few counts. The chain has TRBV7-9 and TRBJ2-3; 11 nucleotides match TRBD1. The V gene's germline CDR1 is SEHNR and CDR2 FQNEAQ (reference sequence). V gave up 5 bases and J gave up 2 bases; unmatched junction bases: 3. The CDR3 length is 15 residues. Written as DNA, the CDR3 is TGTGCCAGCAGCCCGGACAGGGGGCACACAGATACGCAGTATTTT. Its protein is CASSPDRGHTDTQYF.

There are a few counts of this clonotype. This chain uses TRBV7-3 with TRBJ2-2; 7 nucleotides agree with TRBD2. V lost 2 bases to trimming and J lost 4 bases; unmatched junction nucleotides: 10. The CDR3 length is 17 residues. The germline V gene has CDR1 SGHTA and CDR2 FQGTGA. CDR3 region: CASSLHPGGVSTGELFF. CDR3 DNA sequence: TGTGCCAGCAGCTTACACCCGGGGGGAGTTAGCACCGGGGAGCTGTTTTTT.

This sequence joins TRBV5-5 and TRBJ2-3; tentative D call: TRBD1 (5 bases). CDR1 is SGHKS, CDR2 YYEKEE, per germline (reference sequence). Trimming left V 2 bases short and J 2 bases short, with 9 bases between. The CDR3 runs to 14 residues. CDR3 in amino acids: CASSFDSLTDTQYF. In nucleotides, the CDR3 is TGTGCCAGCAGCTTCGACAGTCTCACAGATACGCAGTATTTT.

The rearrangement joins TRBV2 to TRBJ2-2, with D unclear. With 3 bases removed from V and 7 bases from J, the gap between germline ends came to 18 bases. Germline V gives CDR1 SNHLY, CDR2 FYNNEI. This CDR3 spans 16 amino acids. The chain's CDR3 is CASSDSSMGLYGELFF. The CDR3, as DNA: TGTGCCAGCAGTGATAGTTCGATGGGTCTTTACGGGGAGCTGTTTTTT.

The V and J genes are TRBV28 and TRBJ2-5; D may be TRBD1 (6 bases). The V end was cut by 4 bases, the J end by 5 bases, with 17 bases between. Germline V gives CDR1 MDHEN, CDR2 SYDVKM. This CDR3 is 15 amino acids long. CDR3 in amino acids: CASSSSTGSWETQYF. CDR3 DNA sequence: TGTGCCAGCAGTTCCTCAACAGGGTCGTGGGAGACCCAGTACTTC.

The genes are TRBV4-1 and TRBJ2-2, with D uncertain. The CDR3 consists of 14 residues. V lost 4 bases to trimming and J lost 1 base, with 7 bases between them. Germline V gene sequence: CDR1 MGHRA, CDR2 YSYEKL. CDR3 nucleotide sequence: TGCGCCAGCAGCCCCACTTGGAACACCGGGGAGCTGTTTTTT. Translated: CASSPTWNTGELFF.

The chain links TRBV7-8 to TRBJ2-7, with 7 bases that match TRBD1. Looked up from germline, CDR1 is SGHVS and CDR2 is FQNEAQ. The CDR3 loop spans 14 amino acids. V shed 5 bases and J 10 bases; nucleotides not matched to a gene: 14. CDR3 DNA: TGTGCCAGCAGCACGACAGGGAGCCCTTTTAATCAGTACTTC. It yields the protein CASSTTGSPFNQYF.

The genes are TRBV6-2 or TRBV6-3 and TRBJ1-5; 7 positions match TRBD1. The germline gives CDR1 MNHEY, CDR2 SVGEGT. The ends lost 4 bases at V and 6 bases at J; junction bases unmatched: 21. The CDR3 sequence is 19 residues long. CDR3 in amino acids: CASSSPPGQRVLFGQPQHF. In DNA form, the CDR3 reads TGTGCCAGCAGTTCCCCCCCGGGACAGAGGGTCTTGTTCGGTCAGCCCCAGCATTTT.

In this sample, this clonotype turned up many times. J is TRBJ1-1 and V is TRBV14, with 7 bases fitting TRBD1. Germline V gene sequence: CDR1 SGHDN, CDR2 FVKESK. The CDR3 consists of 16 residues. V shed 4 bases, J shed 3 bases, and the junction held 11 bases outside the gene matches. CDR3 sequence reads: CASSRGQPLPYTEAFF. CDR3 DNA: TGTGCCAGCAGCCGGGGACAGCCCCTTCCCTACACTGAAGCTTTCTTT.

Notes on this clonotype: Germline is not matched at one junction end, which may reflect a read error. This CDR3 is CASSLGHPNAGELFF. CDR3 DNA: TGTGCCAGCAGCCTTGGACACCCGAACGCCGGGGAGCTGTTTTTT. This sequence joins TRBV7-3 and TRBJ2-2; a possible D gene is TRBD1 (5 bases). The CDR3 extends over 15 amino acids. The V gene's germline CDR1 is SGHTA and CDR2 FQGTGA.

The chain links TRBV19 to TRBJ1-2; D is possibly TRBD1 (5 bases). The CDR3 extends over 14 amino acids. The germline V gene has CDR1 LNHDA and CDR2 SQIVND (reference sequence). Trimming shortened V by 5 bases and J by 1 base, and 11 bases separated the two germline ends. This CDR3 reads CASSAGPSNYGYTF. CDR3 coding DNA: TGTGCCAGTAGTGCAGGGCCCAGTAACTATGGCTACACCTTC. The full variable domain, completed using reference TRBV19 and TRBJ1-2, is DGGITQSPKYLFRKEGQNVTLSCEQNLNHDAMYWYRQDPGQGLRLIYYSQIVNDFQKGDIAEGYSVSREKKESFPLTVTSAQKNPTAFYLCASSAGPSNYGYTFGSGTRLTVV.

This clonotype was seen more than once but under ten times. The chain links TRBV28 to TRBJ2-7, with D possibly being TRBD2 (6 bases). With 3 bases removed from V and 3 bases from J, the gap between germline ends came to 18 bases. Germline values: CDR1 MDHEN, CDR2 SYDVKM. The CDR3 has 16 amino acids. The CDR3 protein is CASSFGFGGDHYEQYV. The CDR3 region has the DNA TGTGCCAGCAGTTTTGGGTTCGGCGGGGACCACTACGAGCAGTACGTC.

This clonotype was seen repeatedly, ten times or more. This sequence joins TRBV20-1 and TRBJ2-3, with 16 bases that match TRBD2. CDR1 is DFQATT, CDR2 SNEGSKA, per germline (reference sequence). Trimming removed 6 bases from V and 4 bases from J; junction bases left unmatched: 7. The CDR3 loop spans 16 amino acids. CDR3 residues: CSAPGTSGGASDTQYF. Written as DNA, the CDR3 is TGCAGTGCCCCAGGGACTAGCGGGGGGGCTTCAGATACGCAGTATTTT.

This clonotype was observed many times. The chain carries TRBV7-6 and TRBJ2-7; 9 bases are shared with TRBD1. The CDR3 sequence is 19 residues long. CDR1 is SGHVS and CDR2 is FNYEAQ in the germline V gene. J gave up 2 bases and V 1 base, and 15 bases lay outside the gene matches. The CDR3, as DNA: TGTGCCAGCAGCTTAGGATGGGTTAGTGAGGGACAGGGAACCTACGAGCAGTACTTC. This translates into CASSLGWVSEGQGTYEQYF.